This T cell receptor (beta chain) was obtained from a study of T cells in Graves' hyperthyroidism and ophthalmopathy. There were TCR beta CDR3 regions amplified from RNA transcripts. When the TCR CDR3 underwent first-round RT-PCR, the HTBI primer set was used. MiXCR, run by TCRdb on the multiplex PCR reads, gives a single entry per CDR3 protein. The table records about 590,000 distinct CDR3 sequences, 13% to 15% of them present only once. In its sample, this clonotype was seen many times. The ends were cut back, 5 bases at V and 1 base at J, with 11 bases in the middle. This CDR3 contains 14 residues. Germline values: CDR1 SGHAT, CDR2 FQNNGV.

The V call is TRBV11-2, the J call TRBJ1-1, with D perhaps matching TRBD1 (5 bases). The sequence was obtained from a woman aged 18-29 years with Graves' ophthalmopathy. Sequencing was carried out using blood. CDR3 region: CASSVRVANTEAFF. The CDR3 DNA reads TGTGCCAGCAGCGTCAGGGTAGCGAACACTGAAGCTTTCTTT.